The 15 T cell receptor beta chains given below trace back to one sample, sequenced in a study of shared clonotypes between healthy human individuals (dated by TCRdb to 2020 to 2021). The library was made by the immunoSEQ multiplex PCR assay. TCRdb took this table from immuneACCESS and kept in-frame rearrangements with V and J called. Such tables lack part of the clones; where checked against another copy, unresolved V genes explain under half of the gap, and the rest is unexplained. Counted in this sample were about 2.2 million clones; about 94% of them appeared once. The ten largest clonotypes hold approximately 1.6% of the sample. CD8 naive samples were CD45RO-negative cells positively selected for CCR7, giving a CD45RA+CCR7+ population that excluded TemRA cells. Sequences were obtained from naive CD8+ T cells from PBMCs. The cell subset or site label on this specimen signifies: CD45RA+CCR7+. The receptors originated from a man younger than 30 in good health. Some clones in this sample may be carry-over from other donors' samples.

V is TRBV7-2 and J is TRBJ1-3; perhaps TRBD1 as D (6 bases). With 5 bases removed from V and 3 bases from J, the gap between germline ends came to 20 bases. This CDR3 comprises 17 residues. Germline CDR1 SGHTA, CDR2 FQGNSA. This chain's CDR3 is CASSPRMSRTDGNTIYF. The CDR3 nucleotides read TGTGCCAGCAGCCCCCGTATGTCCAGGACAGATGGAAACACCATATATTTT.

The chain uses TRBV9 and TRBJ2-1; D is unclear. CDR3 length equals 15 residues. Trimming removed 3 bases from V and 3 bases from J, with 13 bases in between. The V gene's germline CDR1 is SGDLS and CDR2 YYNGEE. The chain's CDR3 is CASSGKQTFYNEQFF. The CDR3 bases are TGTGCCAGCAGCGGTAAACAGACCTTCTACAATGAGCAGTTCTTC.

V is TRBV28 and J is TRBJ1-2; TRBD1 might be the D (6 bases). The V gene's germline CDR1 is MDHEN and CDR2 SYDVKM. The V gene lost 4 bases and the J gene lost 6 bases, with 15 bases spanning the gap. The CDR3 is 14 amino acids. CDR3 sequence reads: CASSSSVGADGYTF. The DNA of the CDR3 is TGTGCCAGCAGTTCCTCAGTGGGGGCTGATGGCTACACCTTC.

This chain uses TRBV18 with TRBJ2-1; 7 bases are shared with TRBD2. CDR1 is KGHSH, CDR2 LQKENI, per germline. The CDR3 extends over 17 amino acids. The J segment lost 6 bases and the V segment lost 3 bases, leaving 14 bases of the junction unmatched. The DNA for the CDR3 is TGTGCCAGCTCACCGCCAAGAGTAGCGGGTGCGAGCAATGAGCAGTTCTTC. It translates to CASSPPRVAGASNEQFF. The full variable domain, completed using reference TRBV18 and TRBJ2-1, is NAGVMQNPRHLVRRRGQEARLRCSPMKGHSHVYWYRQLPEEGLKFMVYLQKENIIDESGMPKERFSAEFPKEGPSILRIQQVVRGDSAAYFCASSPPRVAGASNEQFFGPGTRLTVL.

Of note for this clone: Other DNA sequences from this sample encode an identical CDR3 as well. The chain recombines TRBV27 with TRBJ2-1, with D possibly matching TRBD2 (5 bases). The germline V gene has CDR1 MNHEY and CDR2 SMNVEV (reference sequence). The germline V and J ends were trimmed by 7 bases and 2 bases, with 12 bases remaining between them. CDR3 length equals 14 residues. Here the CDR3 reads CASTLSGTYNEQFF. The CDR3 nucleotides read TGTGCCAGCACTTTGTCGGGAACCTACAATGAGCAGTTCTTC.

This chain connects TRBV29-1 to TRBJ2-7; TRBD1 matches at 7 bases. The CDR3 loop spans 14 amino acids. Germline V CDR1 and CDR2: SQVTM, ANQGSEA. The CDR3 nucleotides are TGCAGTGGCCGACAGGGCTTAATTCCCTACGAGCAGTACTTC. It is translated as CSGRQGLIPYEQYF.

The V call is TRBV11-2, the J call TRBJ2-1; the D call may be TRBD1 or TRBD2 (6 bases each). V lost 7 bases, J lost 0 bases, and 22 bases lay in between. Germline V gene lookup returns CDR1 SGHAT and CDR2 FQNNGV. The CDR3 sequence is 18 residues long. In DNA form, the CDR3 reads TGTGCCAGCACCGTCGGGGGCGGACCCAAAAGCTCCTACAATGAGCAGTTCTTC. Amino acids: CASTVGGGPKSSYNEQFF. The entire variable domain, with the rest obtained from reference TRBV11-2 and TRBJ2-1, is as follows: EAGVAQSPRYKIIEKRQSVAFWCNPISGHATLYWYQQILGQGPKLLIQFQNNGVVDDSQLPKDRFSAERLKGVDSTLKIQPAKLEDSAVYLCASTVGGGPKSSYNEQFFGPGTRLTVL.

This clone was seen once. The J gene is TRBJ2-7, the V gene TRBV4-2; TRBD2 agrees at 7 bases. Per the germline V gene, CDR1 is LGHNA and CDR2 is YNFKEQ. The ends lost 3 bases at V and 5 bases at J; junction bases unmatched: 7. This CDR3 region has 14 residues. CDR3 sequence reads: CASSHSSLADEQYF. CDR3 nucleotide sequence: TGTGCCAGCAGCCATTCGTCCCTAGCGGACGAGCAGTACTTC.

The V call is TRBV19, the J call TRBJ1-1; 11 nucleotides line up with TRBD1. The V gene's germline CDR1 is LNHDA and CDR2 SQIVND (reference sequence). Trimming took 8 bases from V and 0 from J; bases not matched to a gene: 8. The CDR3 spans 16 residues. The CDR3 sequence is CASHPGQGVMNTEAFF. The CDR3 DNA sequence: TGTGCCAGTCACCCGGGACAGGGGGTTATGAACACTGAAGCTTTCTTT.

This clone was seen a single time. V is TRBV7-2 and J is TRBJ2-7; no clear D gene. From germline, CDR1 is SGHTA and CDR2 FQGNSA. Trimming removed 3 bases at V and 4 bases at J, with 7 bases between. The CDR3 contains 12 residues. The CDR3 bases are TGTGCCAGCAGCTTGGCAGAGTACGAGCAGTACTTC. As protein: CASSLAEYEQYF.

The CDR3 is CASRASTIKQGQPQHF. CDR3 nucleotides: TGTGCCAGCAGGGCCTCGACAATTAAGCAGGGTCAGCCCCAGCATTTT. V is TRBV2 and J is TRBJ1-5, with D possibly being TRBD1 (5 bases). The CDR3 length is 16 residues. The V and J ends lost 6 bases and 6 bases respectively, with 21 bases between them. Per germline, CDR1 SNHLY and CDR2 FYNNEI.

The rearrangement uses TRBV27 and TRBJ2-7; D possibly matches TRBD1 or TRBD2 (5 bases each). Germline V gene lookup returns CDR1 MNHEY and CDR2 SMNVEV (reference sequence). Trimming took off 4 bases at V and 1 base at J, with 14 bases between the two ends. The CDR3 spans 15 residues. CDR3 nucleotide sequence: TGTGCCAGCAGTTATGGGGGAGTGGGTTCCTACGAGCAGTACTTC. Protein: CASSYGGVGSYEQYF.

The chain joins TRBV6-1 to TRBJ2-1; tentatively, D is TRBD1 (6 bases). Germline assignment: CDR1 MNHNS and CDR2 SASEGT. V was clipped by 3 bases and J by 4 bases, with 22 bases between them. The CDR3 runs 18 residues. DNA for the CDR3: TGTGCCAGCAGTGATTCGCCCCCCGGGACAATAAATTACAATGAGCAGTTCTTC. This sequence encodes CASSDSPPGTINYNEQFF.

The CDR3, as DNA: TGTGCCAACACTTTTACCGGGGCGAGGGCGCCGAACACCGGGGAGCTGTTTTTT. Its translation is CANTFTGARAPNTGELFF. The chain is built from TRBV15 and TRBJ2-2; D may correspond to TRBD1 or TRBD2 (5 bases each). The length of the CDR3 is 18 residues. Germline lookup yields CDR1 LNHNV and CDR2 YYDKDF (reference sequence). The V end was cut by 10 bases, the J end by 0 bases, with 24 bases between.

Written as DNA, the CDR3 is TGTGCCAGCAGCGTAGGGGTGGGCTATGGCTACACCTTC. This sequence encodes CASSVGVGYGYTF. The chain combines TRBV9 with TRBJ1-2; D gene ambiguous. Looked up from germline, CDR1 is SGDLS and CDR2 is YYNGEE. V lost 0 bases, J lost 4 bases, and 7 bases lay in between. This CDR3 region has 13 residues. The full variable domain, completed using reference TRBV9 and TRBJ1-2, is DSGVTQTPKHLITATGQRVTLRCSPRSGDLSVYWYQQSLDQGLQFLIQYYNGEERAKGNILERFSAQQFPDLHSELNLSSLELGDSALYFCASSVGVGYGYTFGSGTRLTVV.